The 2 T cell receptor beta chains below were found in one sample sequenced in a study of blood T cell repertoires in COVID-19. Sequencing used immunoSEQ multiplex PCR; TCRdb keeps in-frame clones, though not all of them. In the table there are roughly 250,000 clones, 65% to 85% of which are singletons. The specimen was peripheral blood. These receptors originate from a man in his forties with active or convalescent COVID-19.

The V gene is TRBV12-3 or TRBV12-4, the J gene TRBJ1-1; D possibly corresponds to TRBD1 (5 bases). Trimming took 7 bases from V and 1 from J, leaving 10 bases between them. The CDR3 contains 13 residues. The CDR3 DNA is TGTGCCAGCACGGGGGGAGCGAACACTGAAGCTTTCTTT. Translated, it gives CASTGGANTEAFF.

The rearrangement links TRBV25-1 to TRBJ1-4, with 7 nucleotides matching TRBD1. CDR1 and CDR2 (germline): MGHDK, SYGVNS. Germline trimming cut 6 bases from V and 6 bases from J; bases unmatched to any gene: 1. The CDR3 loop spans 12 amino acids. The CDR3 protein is CASRGTDEKLFF. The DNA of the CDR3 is TGTGCCAGCAGGGGGACAGATGAAAAACTGTTTTTT.